The 4 T cell receptor beta chains in this list originate from one sample, sequenced in a study of blood T cell repertoires in COVID-19. Generated by immunoSEQ multiplex PCR, the TCRdb table keeps only in-frame clones and is missing some. This repertoire shows about 160,000 clones, over 70% found once; its top ten account for about 5.7%. Sequencing input: PBMCs or T cells enriched from blood (not recorded which). Source of these receptors: a middle-aged woman with acute COVID-19.

The chain carries TRBV2 and TRBJ1-6; weak D call: TRBD1 (5 bases). The germline gives CDR1 SNHLY, CDR2 FYNNEI. V lost 2 bases and J 10 bases, leaving 18 bases between the germline ends. The CDR3 has 16 residues. The CDR3 sequence is CASSETGGAFGSPLHF. CDR3 sequence (DNA): TGTGCCAGCAGTGAAACGGGGGGTGCCTTTGGGTCACCCCTCCACTTT.

V gene TRBV13 combines with J gene TRBJ1-2; the D is unclear. The CDR3 extends over 13 amino acids. Germline CDR1 and CDR2: PRHDT and FYEKMQ (reference sequence). The germline V and J ends were trimmed by 3 bases and 2 bases, with 7 bases remaining between them. CDR3: CASSLGPNYGYTF. DNA of the CDR3: TGTGCCAGCAGCTTGGGCCCGAACTATGGCTACACCTTC. Drawing the rest from reference TRBV13 and TRBJ1-2, the complete variable domain is AAGVIQSPRHLIKEKRETATLKCYPIPRHDTVYWYQQGPGQDPQFLISFYEKMQSDKGSIPDRFSAQQFSDYHSELNMSSLELGDSALYFCASSLGPNYGYTFGSGTRLTVV.

The chain combines TRBV6-4 with TRBJ2-2, with D possibly being TRBD1 (6 bases). Trimming left V 5 bases short and J 4 bases short, with 11 bases between. There are 14 residues in the CDR3. Germline V lookup: CDR1 MRHNA, CDR2 SNTAGT. For the CDR3, the DNA is TGTGCCAGCAGTCACGAAGGGGGCACCGGGGAGCTGTTTTTT. It yields the protein CASSHEGGTGELFF.

This chain connects TRBV5-1 to TRBJ2-5; 12 nucleotides agree with TRBD2. This CDR3 is 14 amino acids long. V shed 5 bases, J shed 4 bases, and the junction held 3 bases outside the gene matches. CDR1 and CDR2 (germline): SGHRS, YFSETQ. CDR3 sequence (DNA): TGCGCCAGCAGACTGGGACTAGCGGGAGAGACCCAGTACTTC. The encoded protein is CASRLGLAGETQYF.